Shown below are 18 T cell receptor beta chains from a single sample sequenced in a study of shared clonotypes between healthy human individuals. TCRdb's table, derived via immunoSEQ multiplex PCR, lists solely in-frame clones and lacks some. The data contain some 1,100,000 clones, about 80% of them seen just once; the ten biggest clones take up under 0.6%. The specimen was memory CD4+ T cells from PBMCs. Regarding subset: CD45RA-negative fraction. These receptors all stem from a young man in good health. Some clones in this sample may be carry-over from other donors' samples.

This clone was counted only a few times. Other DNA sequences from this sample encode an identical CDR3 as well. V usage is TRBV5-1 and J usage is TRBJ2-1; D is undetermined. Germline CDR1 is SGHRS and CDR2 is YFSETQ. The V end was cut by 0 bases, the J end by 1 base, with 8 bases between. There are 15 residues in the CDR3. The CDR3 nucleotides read TGCGCCAGCAGCTTGGAGGGTGGGTCCTACAATGAGCAGTTCTTC. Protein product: CASSLEGGSYNEQFF. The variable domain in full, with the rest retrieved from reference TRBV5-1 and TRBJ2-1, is KAGVTQTPRYLIKTRGQQVTLSCSPISGHRSVSWYQQTPGQGLQFLFEYFSETQRNKGNFPGRFSGRQFSNSRSEMNVSTLELGDSALYLCASSLEGGSYNEQFFGPGTRLTVL.

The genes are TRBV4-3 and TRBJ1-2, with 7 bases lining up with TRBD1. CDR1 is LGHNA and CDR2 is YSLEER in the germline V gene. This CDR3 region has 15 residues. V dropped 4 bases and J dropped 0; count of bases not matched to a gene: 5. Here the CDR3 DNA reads TGCGCCAGCAGCCCCAACAGGGGAGCTAACTATGGCTACACCTTC. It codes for CASSPNRGANYGYTF.

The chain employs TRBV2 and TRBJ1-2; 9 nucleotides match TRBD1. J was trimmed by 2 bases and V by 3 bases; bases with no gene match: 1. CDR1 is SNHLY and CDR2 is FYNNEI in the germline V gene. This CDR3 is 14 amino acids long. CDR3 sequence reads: CASSETGGNYGYTF. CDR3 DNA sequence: TGTGCCAGCAGTGAGACAGGGGGGAACTATGGCTACACCTTC.

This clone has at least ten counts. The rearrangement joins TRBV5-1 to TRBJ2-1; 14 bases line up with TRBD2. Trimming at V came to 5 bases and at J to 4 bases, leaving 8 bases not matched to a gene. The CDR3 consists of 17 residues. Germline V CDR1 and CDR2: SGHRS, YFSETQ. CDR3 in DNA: TGCGCCAGCAGACCCGGACTAGCGGGGGGAATATACAATGAGCAGTTCTTC. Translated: CASRPGLAGGIYNEQFF.

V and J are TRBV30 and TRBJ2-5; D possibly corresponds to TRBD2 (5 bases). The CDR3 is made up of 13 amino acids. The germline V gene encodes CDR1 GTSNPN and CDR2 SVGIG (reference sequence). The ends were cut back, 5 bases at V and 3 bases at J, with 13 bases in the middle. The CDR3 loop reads CAWGSGTEETQYF. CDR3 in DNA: TGTGCCTGGGGATCGGGAACGGAAGAGACCCAGTACTTC.

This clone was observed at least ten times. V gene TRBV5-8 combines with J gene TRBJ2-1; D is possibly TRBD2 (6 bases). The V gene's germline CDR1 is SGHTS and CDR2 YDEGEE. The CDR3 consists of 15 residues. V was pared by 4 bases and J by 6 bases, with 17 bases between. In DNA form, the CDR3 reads TGTGCCAGCAGCCCCGGGACTTTCCAATCCAATGAGCAGTTCTTC. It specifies CASSPGTFQSNEQFF. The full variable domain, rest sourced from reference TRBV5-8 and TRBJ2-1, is EAGVTQSPTHLIKTRGQQATLRCSPISGHTSVYWYQQALGLGLQFLLWYDEGEERNRGNFPPRFSGRQFPNYSSELNVNALELEDSALYLCASSPGTFQSNEQFFGPGTRLTVL.

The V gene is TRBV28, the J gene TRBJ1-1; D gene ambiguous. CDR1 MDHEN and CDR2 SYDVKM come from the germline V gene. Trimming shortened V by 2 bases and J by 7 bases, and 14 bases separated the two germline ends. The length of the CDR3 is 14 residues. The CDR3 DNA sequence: TGTGCCAGCAGTTTAAGAGAGATAGTCGGTGAAGCTTTCTTT. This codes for CASSLREIVGEAFF.

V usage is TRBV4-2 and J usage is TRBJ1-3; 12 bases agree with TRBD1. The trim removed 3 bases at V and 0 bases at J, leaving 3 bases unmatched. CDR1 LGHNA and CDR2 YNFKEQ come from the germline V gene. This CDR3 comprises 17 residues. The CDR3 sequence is CASSQEGQGASGNTIYF. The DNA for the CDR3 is TGTGCCAGCAGCCAGGAGGGACAGGGGGCCTCTGGAAACACCATATATTTT.

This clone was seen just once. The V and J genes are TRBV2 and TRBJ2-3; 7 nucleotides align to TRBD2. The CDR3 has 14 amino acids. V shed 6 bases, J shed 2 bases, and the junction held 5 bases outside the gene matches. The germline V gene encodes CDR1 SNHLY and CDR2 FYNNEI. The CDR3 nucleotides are TGTGCCAGCAGACTCGCGGGAGCCACAGATACGCAGTATTTT. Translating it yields CASRLAGATDTQYF.

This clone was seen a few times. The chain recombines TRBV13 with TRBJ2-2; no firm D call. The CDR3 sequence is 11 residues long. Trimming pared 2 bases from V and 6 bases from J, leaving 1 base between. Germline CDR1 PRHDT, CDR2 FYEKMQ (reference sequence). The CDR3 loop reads CASSLSGELFF. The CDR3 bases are TGTGCCAGCAGCTTATCCGGGGAGCTGTTTTTT.

The CDR3 sequence is CASSQVQGEDYEQYF. In DNA, the CDR3 is TGTGCCAGCAGCCAAGTCCAGGGCGAAGACTACGAGCAGTACTTC. The chain is built from TRBV4-2 and TRBJ2-7; possibly TRBD1 for D (5 bases). From germline, CDR1 is LGHNA and CDR2 YNFKEQ. The V end was cut by 1 base, the J end by 3 bases, with 13 bases between. The CDR3 is 15 amino acids.

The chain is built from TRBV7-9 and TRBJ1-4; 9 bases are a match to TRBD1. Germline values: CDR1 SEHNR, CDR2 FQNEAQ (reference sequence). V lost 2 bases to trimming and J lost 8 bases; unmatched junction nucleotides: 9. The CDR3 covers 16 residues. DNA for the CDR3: TGTGCCAGCAGCTTAACTGCCGGGACAGGGAGCGAAAAACTGTTTTTT. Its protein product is CASSLTAGTGSEKLFF. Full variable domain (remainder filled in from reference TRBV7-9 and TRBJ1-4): DTGVSQNPRHKITKRGQNVTFRCDPISEHNRLYWYRQTLGQGPEFLTYFQNEAQLEKSRLLSDRFSAERPKGSFSTLEIQRTEQGDSAMYLCASSLTAGTGSEKLFFGSGTQLSVL.

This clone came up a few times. The DNA for the CDR3 is TGTGCCAGCAGAAACCCAGCGGGAGGGCCATACACCGGGGAGCTGTTTTTT. Translated, it gives CASRNPAGGPYTGELFF. The chain links TRBV21-1 to TRBJ2-2; the D call of TRBD2 is as the table states it, not checked on the DNA. TRBV21-1 is classified as a pseudogene. CDR3 length: 17 residues.

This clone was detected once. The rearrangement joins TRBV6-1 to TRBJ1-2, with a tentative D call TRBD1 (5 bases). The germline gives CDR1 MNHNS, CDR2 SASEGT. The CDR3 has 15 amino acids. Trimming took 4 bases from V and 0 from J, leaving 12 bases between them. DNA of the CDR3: TGTGCCAGCAGTGTGCGGGACGGCCCTAACTATGGCTACACCTTC. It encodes CASSVRDGPNYGYTF.

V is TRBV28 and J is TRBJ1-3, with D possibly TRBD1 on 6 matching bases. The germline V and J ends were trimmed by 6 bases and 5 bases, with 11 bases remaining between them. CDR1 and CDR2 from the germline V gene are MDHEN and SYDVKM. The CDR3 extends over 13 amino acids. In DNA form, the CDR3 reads TGTGCCAGCAGCTGGACAGCCAGAAACACCATATATTTT. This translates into CASSWTARNTIYF.

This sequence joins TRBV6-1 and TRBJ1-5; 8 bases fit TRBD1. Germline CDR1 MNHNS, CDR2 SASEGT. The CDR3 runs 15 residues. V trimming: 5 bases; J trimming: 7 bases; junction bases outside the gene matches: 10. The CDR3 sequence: CASSSLRDRTQPQHF. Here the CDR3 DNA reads TGTGCCAGCAGTTCCCTCCGGGACAGGACGCAGCCCCAGCATTTT.

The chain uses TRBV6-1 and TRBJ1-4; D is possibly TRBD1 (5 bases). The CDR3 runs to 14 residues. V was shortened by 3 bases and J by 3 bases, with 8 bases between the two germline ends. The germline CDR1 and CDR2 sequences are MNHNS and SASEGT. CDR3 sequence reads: CASSDGTSNEKLFF. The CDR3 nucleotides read TGTGCCAGCAGTGACGGGACTTCTAATGAAAAACTGTTTTTT.

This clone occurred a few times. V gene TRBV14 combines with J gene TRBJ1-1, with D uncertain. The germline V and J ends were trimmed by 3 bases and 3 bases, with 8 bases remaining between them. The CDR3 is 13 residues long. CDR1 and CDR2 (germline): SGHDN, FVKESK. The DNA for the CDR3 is TGTGCCAGCAGCCAGGCCCGGTACACTGAAGCTTTCTTT. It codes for CASSQARYTEAFF.